A selection of T cell receptor beta chains follows, all from one sample in a study of T cells in Graves' hyperthyroidism and ophthalmopathy. TCRdb re-called the multiplex PCR reads with MiXCR, one entry per CDR3 protein. Seen here are roughly 170,000 distinct CDR3 sequences, over 15% observed once, and the top ten hold around 29%. The sequenced sample consisted of blood. These receptor sequences come from a woman in her 50s with Graves' hyperthyroidism. The CDR3 runs from the conserved cysteine through the conserved F or W. A D gene is named only where the DNA matches it firmly. Expanded clones get a size class; other rows say once, few or many, or leave the size out.

d_call,j_call,v_call,clone_size,cdr3_nt,cdr3_aa
.,TRBJ1-2,TRBV7-8,many,TGTGCCAGCAGCTTGGGGCTTCGCAGAAACTATGGCTACACCTTC,CASSLGLRRNYGYTF
TRBD1,TRBJ2-5,TRBV11-2,many,TGTGCCAGCAGCCAGGGACAGGGAGGGTCAGAGACCCAGTACTTC,CASSQGQGGSETQYF
.,TRBJ2-5,TRBV4-1,many,TGCGCCAGCAGCCAGCGCGACTACGCTGAAGAGACCCAGTACTTC,CASSQRDYAEETQYF
TRBD2,TRBJ2-7,TRBV5-5,many,TGTGCCAGCAGCTTGGGACTAGCGGACTCCTACGAGCAGTACTTC,CASSLGLADSYEQYF
.,TRBJ1-2,TRBV2,many,TGTGCCAGCAGTGCTAGGGTTACTGGCTACACCTTC,CASSARVTGYTF
.,TRBJ2-7,TRBV27,many,TGTGCCAGCAGTGCCCCTCCAAGGTACGAGCAGTACTTC,CASSAPPRYEQYF
.,TRBJ1-1,TRBV5-1,many,TGCGCCAGCAGCTCTGGACAGCCGAACACTGAAGCTTTCTTT,CASSSGQPNTEAFF
.,TRBJ2-3,TRBV5-1,medium-sized,TGCGCCAGCAGCTTGGACGGCCTTCAGGGTCTAACTAGCACAGATACGCAGTATTTT,CASSLDGLQGLTSTDTQYF
TRBD1,TRBJ2-1,TRBV6-2/TRBV6-3,.,TGTGCCAGCAGTTATGACAGGGGCGCCTACAATGAGCAGTTCTTC,CASSYDRGAYNEQFF
TRBD1,TRBJ1-1,TRBV20-1,.,TGCAGTGCTAGAAGGGACAGGGGCCTCAATGAAGCTTTCTTT,CSARRDRGLNEAFF
TRBD1,TRBJ1-1,TRBV19,many,TGTGCCAGTAGTCCCGGAAGGGGACAGGAGATGTGGGCTTTCTTT,CASSPGRGQEMWAFF
.,TRBJ1-1,TRBV28,.,TGTGCCAGCAGTGTCAGGGTCCACACTGAAGCTTTCTTT,CASSVRVHTEAFF
.,TRBJ2-3,TRBV10-2,many,TGCGCCAGCAAAGCTAGCAACACAGATACGCAGTATTTT,CASKASNTDTQYF
.,TRBJ2-2,TRBV24-1,.,TGTGCCACCAGTGATTTGGACAGGACGGCGACCGGGGAGCTGTTTTTT,CATSDLDRTATGELFF
.,TRBJ1-5,TRBV27,many,TGTGCCAGCAGTTCCCTTTATAGCAATCAGCCCCAGCATTTT,CASSSLYSNQPQHF
TRBD2,TRBJ2-3,TRBV20-1,.,TGCAGTGCCAACTCCGGGACTAGTACAGATACGCAGTATTTT,CSANSGTSTDTQYF
.,TRBJ1-4,TRBV15,many,TGTGCCTCCGCCCCGGGAACTAATGAAAAACTGTTTTTT,CASAPGTNEKLFF
TRBD1,TRBJ1-2,TRBV28,once,TGTGCCAGCAGTTTAATCGGAGGGGGCGGCGGCTACACCTTC,CASSLIGGGGGYTF
.,TRBJ2-1,TRBV11-2,many,TGTGCCAGCAGCTTAGCGTCCTCCTACAATGAGCAGTTCTTC,CASSLASSYNEQFF
.,TRBJ1-2,TRBV20-1,many,TGCAGTGCTAGTTTAGACAGTAACTATGGCTACACCTTC,CSASLDSNYGYTF
.,TRBJ1-2,TRBV20-1,many,TGCAGTGCTAGAACGGTTCAGGACGAGTATGGCTACACCTTC,CSARTVQDEYGYTF
.,TRBJ1-6,TRBV18,.,TGTGCCAGCTCACTTAGAGGAAACCTTTGGTCCTATAATTCACCCCTCCACTTT,CASSLRGNLWSYNSPLHF
TRBD1,TRBJ2-7,TRBV20-1,many,TGCAGTGCTAGAGATCCCTTCCGCGGGACAGGCCCCTACGAGCAGTACTTC,CSARDPFRGTGPYEQYF
TRBD2,TRBJ2-3,TRBV6-1,many,TGTGCCAGCGGGCGGGCGGGGGTTCAAGCAGATACGCAGTATTTT,CASGRAGVQADTQYF
.,TRBJ1-1,TRBV20-1,few,TGCAGTGCGCGGGACGGGCTCATCGCTTTCTTT,CSARDGLIAFF
.,TRBJ1-2,TRBV6-1,many,TGTGCCAGCAGCCCGGACAGTGTAGGTGGCTACACCTTC,CASSPDSVGGYTF
TRBD1,TRBJ1-4,TRBV5-1,many,TGCGCCAGCAGCTTGGAGGGGACAGGGAATGAAAAACTGTTTTTT,CASSLEGTGNEKLFF
TRBD2,TRBJ2-3,TRBV20-1,many,TGCAGTGCTAGGAGACTAGCGGGGGGGCCAGGTAGCACAGATACGCAGTATTTT,CSARRLAGGPGSTDTQYF
.,TRBJ2-3,TRBV15,many,TGTGCCACCAGCAGAGATCAGCAAGGGGCAGATACGCAGTATTTT,CATSRDQQGADTQYF
.,TRBJ1-1,TRBV6-6,many,TGTGCCAGCAGTTACTCGAACAGAATGAACACTGAAGCTTTCTTT,CASSYSNRMNTEAFF
.,TRBJ2-5,TRBV6-2/TRBV6-3,many,TGTGCCAGCAGTTACTCGAGGATGTTGGAGACCCAGTACTTC,CASSYSRMLETQYF
.,TRBJ1-5,TRBV7-2,many,TGTGCCAGCAGCTTATCGGGCAGGGTTTTTCAGCCCCAGCATTTT,CASSLSGRVFQPQHF
.,TRBJ1-1,TRBV19,many,TGTGCCAGTAGTTTCACCTTGAACACTGAAGCTTTCTTT,CASSFTLNTEAFF
.,TRBJ2-7,TRBV4-1,many,TGCGCCAGCAGCCAAGGACGGACTCCAGGGTACGAGCAGTACTTC,CASSQGRTPGYEQYF
TRBD1,TRBJ1-5,TRBV2,many,TGTGCCAGCAGGGGACAGGCAAGCAATCAGCCCCAGCATTTT,CASRGQASNQPQHF
.,TRBJ2-1,TRBV19,many,TGTGCCAGTAGTTGGTCAGAGTACAATGAGCAGTTCTTC,CASSWSEYNEQFF
TRBD2,TRBJ2-3,TRBV24-1,.,TGTGCCACCAGTGAACTGAAGTCTAGCGGAGGTGCGCAGTATTTT,CATSELKSSGGAQYF
.,TRBJ1-4,TRBV5-1,many,TGCGCCAGCAGGTCCACAGGGATTATAAATGAAAAACTGTTTTTT,CASRSTGIINEKLFF
.,TRBJ1-5,TRBV2,once,TGTGCCAGCAGCCAAAGTAAAGGGGTTCCTCAGCCCCAGCATTTT,CASSQSKGVPQPQHF
TRBD2,TRBJ2-7,TRBV2,many,TGTGCCAGCAGTGAAGGCCTGGGACTAGCGGGGTACGAGCAGTACTTC,CASSEGLGLAGYEQYF
TRBD1,TRBJ2-1,TRBV19,many,TGTGCCAGTAGTATACAGTGGGCAGGGGGCTTCAATGAGCAGTTCTTC,CASSIQWAGGFNEQFF
.,TRBJ1-2,TRBV3-1,many,TGTGCCAGCAGCCAAGCACAGAACTATGGCTACACCTTC,CASSQAQNYGYTF
.,TRBJ1-1,TRBV7-2,.,TGTGCCAGCAGCTTTGGGGGGGAAGGTACTGAAGCTTTCTTT,CASSFGGEGTEAFF
TRBD1,TRBJ2-7,TRBV18,many,TGTGCCAGCTCACCACCGGGGGCCAGGGGGAGCTCCTACGAGCAGTACTTC,CASSPPGARGSSYEQYF
TRBD1,TRBJ2-7,TRBV7-7,.,TGTGCTAGCAGCTTAGGGACAGGGATCTACGAGCAGTACTTC,CASSLGTGIYEQYF
.,TRBJ2-7,TRBV7-2,many,TGTGCCAGCAGCTTTGAACTAGCAGTTCGCCACGAGCAGTACTTC,CASSFELAVRHEQYF
.,TRBJ2-1,TRBV29-1,many,TGCAGCGTGGCCTCGGGTCCTGTCTCCAATGAGCAGTTCTTC,CSVASGPVSNEQFF
TRBD1,TRBJ1-6,TRBV28,many,TGTGCCAGCAGTTTAATCAGGACGGGACAGCATAATTCACCCCTCCACTTT,CASSLIRTGQHNSPLHF
TRBD1,TRBJ1-2,TRBV9,many,TGTGCCAGCAGCGTAACGGGACAGGGATATGGCTACACCTTC,CASSVTGQGYGYTF